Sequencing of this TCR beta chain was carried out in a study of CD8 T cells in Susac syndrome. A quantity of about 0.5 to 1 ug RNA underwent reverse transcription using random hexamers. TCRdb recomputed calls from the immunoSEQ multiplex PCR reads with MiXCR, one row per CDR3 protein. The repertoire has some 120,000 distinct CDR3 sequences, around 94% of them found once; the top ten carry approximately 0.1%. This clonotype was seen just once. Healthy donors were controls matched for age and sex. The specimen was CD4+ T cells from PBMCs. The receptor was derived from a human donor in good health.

CDR3 sequence reads: CASSLSGRTKNIQYF. CDR3 bases: TGTGCCAGCAGCTTAAGCGGGAGGACTAAAAACATTCAGTACTTC. The V call is TRBV5-4, the J call TRBJ2-4; TRBD2 matches at 9 bases. V lost 2 bases, J lost 4 bases, and 4 bases stayed unmatched. The CDR3 contains 15 residues. Germline CDR1 and CDR2: SGHNT and YYREEE (reference sequence).